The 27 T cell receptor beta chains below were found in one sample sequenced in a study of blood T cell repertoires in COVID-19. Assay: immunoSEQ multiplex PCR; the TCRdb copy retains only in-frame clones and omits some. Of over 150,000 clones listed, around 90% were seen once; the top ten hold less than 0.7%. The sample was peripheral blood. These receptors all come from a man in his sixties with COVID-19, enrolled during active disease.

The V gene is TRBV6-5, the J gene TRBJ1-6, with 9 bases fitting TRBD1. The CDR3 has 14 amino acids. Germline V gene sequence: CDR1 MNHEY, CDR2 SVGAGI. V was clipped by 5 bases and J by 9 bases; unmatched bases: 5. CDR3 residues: CASSTGGWGSPLHF. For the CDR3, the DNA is TGTGCCAGCAGTACAGGGGGCTGGGGTTCACCCCTCCACTTT.

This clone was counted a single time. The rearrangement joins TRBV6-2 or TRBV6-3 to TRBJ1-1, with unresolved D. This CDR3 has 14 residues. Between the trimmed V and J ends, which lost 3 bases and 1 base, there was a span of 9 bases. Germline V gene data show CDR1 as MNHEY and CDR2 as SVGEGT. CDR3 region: CASSYLGRNTEAFF. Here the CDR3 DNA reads TGTGCCAGCAGTTATCTCGGGAGGAACACTGAAGCTTTCTTT.

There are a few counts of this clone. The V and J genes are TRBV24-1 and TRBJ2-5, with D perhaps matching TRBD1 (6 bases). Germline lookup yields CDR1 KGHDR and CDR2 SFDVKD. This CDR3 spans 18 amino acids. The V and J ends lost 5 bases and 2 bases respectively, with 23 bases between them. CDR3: CATSAFLGPETGQETQYF. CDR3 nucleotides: TGTGCCACCAGTGCCTTCTTGGGCCCGGAGACAGGTCAAGAGACCCAGTACTTC.

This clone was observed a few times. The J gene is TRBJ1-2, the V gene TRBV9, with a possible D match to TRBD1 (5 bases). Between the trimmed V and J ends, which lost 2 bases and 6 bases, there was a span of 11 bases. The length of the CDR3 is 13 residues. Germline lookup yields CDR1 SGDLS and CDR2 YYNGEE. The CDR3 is CASSVNSRDGYTF. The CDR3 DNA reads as TGTGCCAGCAGCGTTAACTCCAGGGATGGCTACACCTTC.

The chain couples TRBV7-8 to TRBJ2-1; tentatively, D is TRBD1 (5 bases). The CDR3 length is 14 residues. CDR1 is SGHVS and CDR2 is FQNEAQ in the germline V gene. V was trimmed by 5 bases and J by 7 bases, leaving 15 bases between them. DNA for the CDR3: TGTGCCAGCAGCCTAAAAAGACAGACTAATGAGCAGTTCTTC. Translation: CASSLKRQTNEQFF.

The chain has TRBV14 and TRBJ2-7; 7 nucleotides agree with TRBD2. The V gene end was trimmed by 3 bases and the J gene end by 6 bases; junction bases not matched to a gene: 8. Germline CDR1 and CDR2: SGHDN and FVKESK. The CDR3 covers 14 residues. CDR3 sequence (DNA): TGTGCCAGCAGCCAGGGCGGGAGTACGGGCGAGCAGTACTTC. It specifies CASSQGGSTGEQYF.

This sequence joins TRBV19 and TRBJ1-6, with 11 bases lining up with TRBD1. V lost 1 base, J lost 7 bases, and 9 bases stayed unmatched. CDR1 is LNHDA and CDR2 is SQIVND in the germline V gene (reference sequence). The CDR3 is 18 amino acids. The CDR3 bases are TGTGCCAGTAGTATAGGACGGACAGGGGGCCATAGGAATTCACCCCTCCACTTT. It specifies CASSIGRTGGHRNSPLHF.

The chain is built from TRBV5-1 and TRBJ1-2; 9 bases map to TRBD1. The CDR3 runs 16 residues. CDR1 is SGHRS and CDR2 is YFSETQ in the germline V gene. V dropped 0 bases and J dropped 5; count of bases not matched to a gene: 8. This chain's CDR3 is CASSLARQGVGYGYTF. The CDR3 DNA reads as TGCGCCAGCAGCTTGGCCAGACAGGGGGTCGGTTATGGCTACACCTTC.

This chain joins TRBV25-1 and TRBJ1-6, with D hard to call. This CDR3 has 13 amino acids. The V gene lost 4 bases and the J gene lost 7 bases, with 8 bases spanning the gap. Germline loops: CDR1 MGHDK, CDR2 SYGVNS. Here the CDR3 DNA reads TGTGCCAGCAGTGCCGCGGGAAATTCACCCCTCCACTTT. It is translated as CASSAAGNSPLHF.

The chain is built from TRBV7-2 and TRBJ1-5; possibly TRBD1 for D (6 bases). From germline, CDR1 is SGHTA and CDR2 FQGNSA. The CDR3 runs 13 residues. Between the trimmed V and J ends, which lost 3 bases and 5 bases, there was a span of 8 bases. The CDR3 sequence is CASSLWTDQPQHF. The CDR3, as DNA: TGTGCCAGCAGCTTGTGGACAGATCAGCCCCAGCATTTT.

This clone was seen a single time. The CDR3 loop is CASRRPRLPREQPQHF. The CDR3 DNA sequence: TGTGCCAGCCGGAGGCCCCGATTACCCCGGGAACAGCCCCAGCATTTT. The chain has TRBV27 and TRBJ1-5, with D unresolved. Trimming pared 8 bases from V and 7 bases from J, leaving 24 bases between. From germline, CDR1 is MNHEY and CDR2 SMNVEV (reference sequence). The CDR3 is made up of 16 amino acids.

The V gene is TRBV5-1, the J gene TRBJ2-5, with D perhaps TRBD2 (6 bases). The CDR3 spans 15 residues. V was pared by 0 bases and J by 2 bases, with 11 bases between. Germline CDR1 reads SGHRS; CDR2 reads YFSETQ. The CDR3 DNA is TGCGCCAGCAGCTTGGTCGCGGGGTCGCAAGAGACCCAGTACTTC. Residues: CASSLVAGSQETQYF.

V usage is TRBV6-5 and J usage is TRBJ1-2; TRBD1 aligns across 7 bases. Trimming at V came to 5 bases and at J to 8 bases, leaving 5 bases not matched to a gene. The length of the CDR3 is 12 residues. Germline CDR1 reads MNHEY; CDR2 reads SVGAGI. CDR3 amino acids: CASSQTGAGYTF. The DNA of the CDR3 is TGTGCCAGCAGTCAAACAGGGGCGGGCTACACCTTC.

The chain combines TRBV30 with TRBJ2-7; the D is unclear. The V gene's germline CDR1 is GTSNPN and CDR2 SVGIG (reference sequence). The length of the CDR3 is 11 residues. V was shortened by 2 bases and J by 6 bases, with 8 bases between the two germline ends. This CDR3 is CAWSTFGEQYF. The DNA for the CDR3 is TGTGCCTGGAGTACCTTCGGCGAGCAGTACTTC.

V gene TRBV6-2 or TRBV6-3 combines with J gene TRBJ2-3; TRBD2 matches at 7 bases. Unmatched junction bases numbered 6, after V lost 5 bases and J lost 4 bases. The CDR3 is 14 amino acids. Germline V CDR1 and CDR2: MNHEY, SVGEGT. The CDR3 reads CASSREATADTQYF. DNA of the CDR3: TGTGCCAGCAGTCGGGAGGCAACGGCAGATACGCAGTATTTT.

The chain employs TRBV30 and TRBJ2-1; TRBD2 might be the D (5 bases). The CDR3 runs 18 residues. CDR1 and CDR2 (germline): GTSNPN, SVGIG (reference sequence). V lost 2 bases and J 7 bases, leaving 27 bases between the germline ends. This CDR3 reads CAWSTSNHFPAETNEQFF. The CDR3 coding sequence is TGTGCCTGGAGTACTAGTAACCATTTTCCGGCAGAGACGAATGAGCAGTTCTTC.

The CDR3 DNA reads TGTGCCAGCAGTTACCCGGGACTAGCGGGGAGCTCCTACAATGAGCAGTTCTTC. Its translation is CASSYPGLAGSSYNEQFF. The V gene is TRBV6-2 or TRBV6-3, the J gene TRBJ2-1; 13 bases line up with TRBD2. The CDR3 consists of 18 residues. Per the germline V gene, CDR1 is MNHEY and CDR2 is SVGEGT. V lost 2 bases and J lost 0; bases outside the gene matches: 4.

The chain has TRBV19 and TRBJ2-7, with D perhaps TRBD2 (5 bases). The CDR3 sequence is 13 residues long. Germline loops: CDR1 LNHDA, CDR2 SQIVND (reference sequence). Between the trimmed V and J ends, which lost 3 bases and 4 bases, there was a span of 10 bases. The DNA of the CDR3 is TGTGCCAGTAGTATTGAGGGCAGTTACGAGCAGTACTTC. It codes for CASSIEGSYEQYF.

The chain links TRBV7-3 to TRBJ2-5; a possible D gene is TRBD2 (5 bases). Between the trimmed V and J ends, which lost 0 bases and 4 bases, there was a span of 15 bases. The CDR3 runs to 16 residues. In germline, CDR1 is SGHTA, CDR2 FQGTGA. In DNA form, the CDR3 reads TGTGCCAGCAGCTTAACGTCCGGGGAGCCGGGAGAGACCCAGTACTTC. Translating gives CASSLTSGEPGETQYF.

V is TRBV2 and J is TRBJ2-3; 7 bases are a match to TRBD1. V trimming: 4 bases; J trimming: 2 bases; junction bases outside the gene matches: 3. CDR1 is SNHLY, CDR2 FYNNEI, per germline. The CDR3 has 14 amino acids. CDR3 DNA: TGTGCCAGCAGTGGACAGGGCACCACAGATACGCAGTATTTT. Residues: CASSGQGTTDTQYF.

CDR3 protein: CASSTKGTGSSGANVLTF. DNA for the CDR3: TGTGCCAGTAGTACTAAAGGGACAGGAAGTTCTGGGGCCAACGTCCTGACTTTC. V is TRBV19 and J is TRBJ2-6, with 8 bases matching TRBD1. Germline trimming cut 4 bases from V and 1 base from J; bases unmatched to any gene: 9. Germline-derived CDR1 and CDR2 are LNHDA and SQIVND (reference sequence). This CDR3 comprises 18 residues.

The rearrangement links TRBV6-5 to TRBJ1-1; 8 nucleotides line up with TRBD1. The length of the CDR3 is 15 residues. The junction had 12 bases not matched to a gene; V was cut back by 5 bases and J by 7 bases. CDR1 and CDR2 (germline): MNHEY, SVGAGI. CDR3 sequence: CASSNPDRVVYEAFF. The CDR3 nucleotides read TGTGCCAGCAGTAACCCGGACAGGGTCGTCTATGAAGCTTTCTTT.

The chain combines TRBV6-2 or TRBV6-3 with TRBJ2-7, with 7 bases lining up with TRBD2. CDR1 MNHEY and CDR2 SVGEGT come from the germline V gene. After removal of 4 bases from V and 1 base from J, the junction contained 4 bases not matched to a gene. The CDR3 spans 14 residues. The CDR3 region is CASSSASGSYEQYF. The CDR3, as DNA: TGTGCCAGCAGTTCGGCTAGCGGTTCCTACGAGCAGTACTTC.

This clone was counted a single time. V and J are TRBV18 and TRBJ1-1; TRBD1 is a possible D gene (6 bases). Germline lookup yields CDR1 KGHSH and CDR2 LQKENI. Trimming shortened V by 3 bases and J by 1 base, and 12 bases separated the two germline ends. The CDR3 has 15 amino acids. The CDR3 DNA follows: TGTGCCAGCTCACCTGCCCACAGGGAGAACACTGAAGCTTTCTTT. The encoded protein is CASSPAHRENTEAFF.

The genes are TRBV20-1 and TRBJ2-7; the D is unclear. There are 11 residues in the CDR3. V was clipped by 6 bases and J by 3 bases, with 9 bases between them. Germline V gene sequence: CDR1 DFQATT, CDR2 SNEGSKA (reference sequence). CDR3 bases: TGCAGTGCAGAGGTTGTCTACGAGCAGTACTTC. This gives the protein CSAEVVYEQYF.

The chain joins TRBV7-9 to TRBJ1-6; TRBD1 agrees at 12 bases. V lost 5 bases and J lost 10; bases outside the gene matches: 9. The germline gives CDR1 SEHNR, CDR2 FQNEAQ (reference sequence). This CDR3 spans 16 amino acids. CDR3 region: CASSPSGQGARSPLHF. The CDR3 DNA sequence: TGTGCCAGCAGCCCATCGGGACAGGGGGCGCGATCACCCCTCCACTTT.

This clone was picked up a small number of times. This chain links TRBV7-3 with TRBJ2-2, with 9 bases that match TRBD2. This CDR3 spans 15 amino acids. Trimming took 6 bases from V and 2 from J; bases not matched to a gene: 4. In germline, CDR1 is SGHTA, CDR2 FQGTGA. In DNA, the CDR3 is TGTGCCAGCAGTCGACTAGCGGAAAACACCGGGGAGCTGTTTTTT. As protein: CASSRLAENTGELFF.